This record covers a single T cell receptor (beta chain). Its antigen is not identified. This specimen belongs to a study of human versus mouse CDR3 diversity and MHC coevolution. Whole-study results and caveats: On average, humans showed more CDR3 deletions and insertions than mice.

Cells were CD45RO-negative CD62L-positive naive CD4 T cells sorted from PBMCs. Germline lookup yields CDR1 LNHDA and CDR2 SQIVND (reference sequence). J was trimmed by 5 bases and V by 6 bases; bases with no gene match: 20. The CDR3 totals 20 residues. The protocol was immunoSEQ multiplex PCR, while the TCRdb copy is restricted to in-frame clones and leaves out a portion. The table records 50,000 to 65,000 clones, roughly 93% of them present only once. This TCR came from a person between 55 and 69 years old in good health. V usage is TRBV19 and J usage is TRBJ2-2; TRBD1 agrees at 11 bases. Sequencing used naive CD4+ T cells from blood. Noted subset: CD45RO-negative CD62L-positive naive CD4 T cells. The CDR3 sequence: CASRSALHPGQGEGTGELFF. The CDR3 nucleotides are TGTGCCAGTAGATCCGCATTACATCCGGGACAGGGGGAGGGGACCGGGGAGCTGTTTTTT. The full variable domain, completed using reference TRBV19 and TRBJ2-2, is DGGITQSPKYLFRKEGQNVTLSCEQNLNHDAMYWYRQDPGQGLRLIYYSQIVNDFQKGDIAEGYSVSREKKESFPLTVTSAQKNPTAFYLCASRSALHPGQGEGTGELFFGEGSRLTVL.